The present T cell receptor beta chain was sequenced within a study of T cell repertoires in cytomegalovirus infection. MiXCR was run by TCRdb on the reads, yielding one entry per CDR3 protein. The sample yields about 250,000 distinct CDR3 sequences, 5% to 8.5% seen once. CDR1 and CDR2 from the germline V gene are KGHSH and LQKENI. The CDR3 extends over 15 amino acids. Deletions cut 0 bases from V and 5 bases from J, with 10 bases between. The TCR sequence derives from a human donor in good health (CMV status not recorded). Some clones in this sample may be carry-over from other donors' samples. The specimen was PBMCs. The chain couples TRBV18 to TRBJ1-4, with D maybe TRBD1 (5 bases). In DNA form, the CDR3 reads TGTGCCAGCTCACCACCGGCAGGGTCAAATGAAAAACTGTTTTTT. It translates to CASSPPAGSNEKLFF.